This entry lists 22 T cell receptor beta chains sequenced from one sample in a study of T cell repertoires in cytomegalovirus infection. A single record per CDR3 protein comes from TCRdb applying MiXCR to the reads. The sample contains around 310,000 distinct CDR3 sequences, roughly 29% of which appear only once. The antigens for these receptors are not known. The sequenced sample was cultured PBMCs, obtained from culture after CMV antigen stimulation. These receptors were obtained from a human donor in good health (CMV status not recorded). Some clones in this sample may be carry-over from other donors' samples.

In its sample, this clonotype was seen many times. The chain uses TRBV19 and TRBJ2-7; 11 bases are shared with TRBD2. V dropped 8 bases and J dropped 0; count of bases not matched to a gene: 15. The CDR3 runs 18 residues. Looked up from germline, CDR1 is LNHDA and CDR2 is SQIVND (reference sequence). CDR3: CASCRWSSGRCSSYEQYF. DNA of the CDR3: TGTGCCAGTTGTAGATGGTCTAGCGGGAGGTGCTCCTCCTACGAGCAGTACTTC.

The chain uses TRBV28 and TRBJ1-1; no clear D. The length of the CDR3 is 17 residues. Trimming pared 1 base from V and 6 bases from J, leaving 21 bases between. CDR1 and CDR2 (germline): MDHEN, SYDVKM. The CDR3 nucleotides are TGTGCCAGCAGTTTATCCCCGGACCTACCCCGGTTGGCTGAAGCTTTCTTT. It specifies CASSLSPDLPRLAEAFF.

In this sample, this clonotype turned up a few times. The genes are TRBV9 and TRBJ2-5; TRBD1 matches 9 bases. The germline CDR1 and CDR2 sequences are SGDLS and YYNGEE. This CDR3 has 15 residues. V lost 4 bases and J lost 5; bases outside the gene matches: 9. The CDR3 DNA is TGTGCCAGCAGCAACTCGGGACAGGGCGGGGAGACCCAGTACTTC. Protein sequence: CASSNSGQGGETQYF.

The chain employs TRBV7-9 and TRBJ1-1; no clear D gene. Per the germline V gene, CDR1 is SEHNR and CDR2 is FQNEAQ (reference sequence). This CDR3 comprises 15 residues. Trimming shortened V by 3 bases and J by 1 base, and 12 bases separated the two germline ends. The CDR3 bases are TGTGCCAGCAGCTTTGGGAGCACCTCGAACACTGAAGCTTTCTTT. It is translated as CASSFGSTSNTEAFF.

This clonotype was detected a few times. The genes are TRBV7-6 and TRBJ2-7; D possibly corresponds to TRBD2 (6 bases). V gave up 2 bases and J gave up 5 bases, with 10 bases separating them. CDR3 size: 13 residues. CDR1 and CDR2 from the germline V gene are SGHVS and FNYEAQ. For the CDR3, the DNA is TGTGCCAGCAGCTTAAGTACGGGGGACGAGCAGTACTTC. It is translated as CASSLSTGDEQYF.

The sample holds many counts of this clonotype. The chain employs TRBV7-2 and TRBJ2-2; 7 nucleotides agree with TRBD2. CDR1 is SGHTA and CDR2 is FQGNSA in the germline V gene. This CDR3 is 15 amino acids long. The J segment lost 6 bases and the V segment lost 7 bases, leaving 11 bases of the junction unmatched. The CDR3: CASTPGTTTPGELFF. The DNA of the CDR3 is TGTGCCAGCACCCCCGGGACTACAACACCCGGGGAGCTGTTTTTT.

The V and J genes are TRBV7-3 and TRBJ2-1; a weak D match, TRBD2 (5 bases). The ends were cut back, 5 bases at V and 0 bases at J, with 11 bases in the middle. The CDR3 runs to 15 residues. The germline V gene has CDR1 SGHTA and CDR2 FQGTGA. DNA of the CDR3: TGTGCCAGCAGCATTAGCGCGAGCTCCTACAATGAGCAGTTCTTC. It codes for CASSISASSYNEQFF.

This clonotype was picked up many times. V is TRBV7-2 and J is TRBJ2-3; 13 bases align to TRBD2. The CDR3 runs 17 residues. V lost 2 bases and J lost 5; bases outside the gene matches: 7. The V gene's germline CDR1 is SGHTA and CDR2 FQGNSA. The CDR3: CASSLKRRLAGGDTQYF. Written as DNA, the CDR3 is TGTGCCAGCAGCTTAAAGCGACGACTAGCGGGGGGAGATACGCAGTATTTT.

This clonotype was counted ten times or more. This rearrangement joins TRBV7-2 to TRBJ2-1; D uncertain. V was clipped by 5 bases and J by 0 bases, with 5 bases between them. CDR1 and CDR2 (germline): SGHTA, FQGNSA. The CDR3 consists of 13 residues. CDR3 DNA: TGTGCCAGCAGCGGCGTCTCCTACAATGAGCAGTTCTTC. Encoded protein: CASSGVSYNEQFF. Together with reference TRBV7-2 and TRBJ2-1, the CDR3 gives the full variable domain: GAGVSQSPSNKVTEKGKDVELRCDPISGHTALYWYRQSLGQGLEFLIYFQGNSAPDKSGLPSDRFSAERTGGSVSTLTIQRTQQEDSAVYLCASSGVSYNEQFFGPGTRLTVL.

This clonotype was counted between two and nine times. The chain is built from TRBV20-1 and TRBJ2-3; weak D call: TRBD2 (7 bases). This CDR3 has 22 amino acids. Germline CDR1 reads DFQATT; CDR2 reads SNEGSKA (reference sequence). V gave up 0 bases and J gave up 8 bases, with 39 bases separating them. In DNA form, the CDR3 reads TGCAGTGCTAGAGATACCCCCATGGGGACCCCGCAAGGACAGCCAGGGAGGGCTACGCAGTATTTT. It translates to CSARDTPMGTPQGQPGRATQYF.

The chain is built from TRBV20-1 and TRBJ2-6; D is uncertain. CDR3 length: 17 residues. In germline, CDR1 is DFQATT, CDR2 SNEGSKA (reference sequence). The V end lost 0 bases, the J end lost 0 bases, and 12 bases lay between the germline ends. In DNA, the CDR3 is TGCAGTGCTAGAGATCTTCTGGATAGCTCTGGGGCCAACGTCCTGACTTTC. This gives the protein CSARDLLDSSGANVLTF.

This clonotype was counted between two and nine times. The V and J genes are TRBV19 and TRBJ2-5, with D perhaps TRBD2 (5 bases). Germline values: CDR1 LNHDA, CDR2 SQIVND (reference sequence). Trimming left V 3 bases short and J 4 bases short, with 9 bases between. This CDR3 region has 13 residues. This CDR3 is CASSIFAGETQYF. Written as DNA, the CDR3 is TGTGCCAGTAGTATCTTCGCGGGAGAGACCCAGTACTTC.

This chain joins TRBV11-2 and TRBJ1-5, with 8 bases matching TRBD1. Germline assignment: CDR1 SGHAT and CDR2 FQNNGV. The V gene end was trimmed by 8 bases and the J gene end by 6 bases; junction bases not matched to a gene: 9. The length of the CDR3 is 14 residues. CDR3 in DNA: TGTGCCAGCTCATCAGGGGGCTGGAGTCAGCCCCAGCATTTT. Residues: CASSSGGWSQPQHF.

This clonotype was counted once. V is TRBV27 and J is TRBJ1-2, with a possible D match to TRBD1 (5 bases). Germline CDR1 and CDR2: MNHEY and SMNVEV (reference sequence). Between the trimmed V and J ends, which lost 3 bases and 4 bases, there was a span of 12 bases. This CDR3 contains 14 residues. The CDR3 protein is CASSLGQDFYGYTF. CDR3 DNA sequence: TGTGCCAGCAGTTTGGGGCAGGACTTCTATGGCTACACCTTC.

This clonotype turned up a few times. In DNA form, the CDR3 reads TGTGCCACCAGTGATTATACGGTAGAGACCCAGTACTTC. This translates into CATSDYTVETQYF. The chain employs TRBV24-1 and TRBJ2-5; D is unclear. CDR1 is KGHDR and CDR2 is SFDVKD in the germline V gene. CDR3 length: 13 residues. Trimming stripped 2 bases from V and 4 bases from J, with 7 bases between.

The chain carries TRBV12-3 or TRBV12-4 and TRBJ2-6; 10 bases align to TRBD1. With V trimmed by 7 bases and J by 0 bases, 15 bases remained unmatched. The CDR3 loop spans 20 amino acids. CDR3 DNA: TGTGCCAGCACCAAACACGACAGGGGGCTATCGTTCTCTGGGGCCAACGTCCTGACTTTC. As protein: CASTKHDRGLSFSGANVLTF.

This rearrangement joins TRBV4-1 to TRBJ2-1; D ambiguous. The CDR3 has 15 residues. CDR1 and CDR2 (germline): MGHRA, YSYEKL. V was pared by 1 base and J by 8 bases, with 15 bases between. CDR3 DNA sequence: TGCGCCAGCAGCCAAGGCTGGGTGAGTGCGGATGAGCAGTTCTTC. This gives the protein CASSQGWVSADEQFF.

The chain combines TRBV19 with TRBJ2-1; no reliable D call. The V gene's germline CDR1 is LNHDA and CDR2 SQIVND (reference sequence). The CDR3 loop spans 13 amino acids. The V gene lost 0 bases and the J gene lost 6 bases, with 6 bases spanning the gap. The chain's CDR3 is CASSIDSINEQFF. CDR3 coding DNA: TGTGCCAGTAGTATAGACAGCATCAATGAGCAGTTCTTC. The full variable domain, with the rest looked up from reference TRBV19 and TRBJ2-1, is DGGITQSPKYLFRKEGQNVTLSCEQNLNHDAMYWYRQDPGQGLRLIYYSQIVNDFQKGDIAEGYSVSREKKESFPLTVTSAQKNPTAFYLCASSIDSINEQFFGPGTRLTVL.

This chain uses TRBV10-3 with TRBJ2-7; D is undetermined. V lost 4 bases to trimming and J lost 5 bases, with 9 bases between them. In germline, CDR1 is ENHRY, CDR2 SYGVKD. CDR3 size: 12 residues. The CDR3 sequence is CAISGLANEQYF. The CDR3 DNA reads TGTGCCATCAGTGGCCTCGCCAACGAGCAGTACTTC.

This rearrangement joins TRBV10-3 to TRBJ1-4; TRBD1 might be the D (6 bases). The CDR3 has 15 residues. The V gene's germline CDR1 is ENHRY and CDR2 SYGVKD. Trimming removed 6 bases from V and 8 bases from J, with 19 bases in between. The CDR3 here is CAISPRQEGLEKLFF. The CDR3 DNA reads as TGTGCCATCAGCCCGCGACAGGAGGGTTTGGAAAAACTGTTTTTT.

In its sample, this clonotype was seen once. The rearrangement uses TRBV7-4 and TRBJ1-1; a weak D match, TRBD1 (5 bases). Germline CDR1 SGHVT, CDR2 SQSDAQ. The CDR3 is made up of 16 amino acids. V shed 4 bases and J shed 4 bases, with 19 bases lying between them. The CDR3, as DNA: TGTGCCAGCAGCTCCGTAGGAAAGGGACGCGGCACTGAAGCTTTCTTT. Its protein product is CASSSVGKGRGTEAFF. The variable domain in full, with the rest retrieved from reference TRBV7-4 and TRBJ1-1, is GAGVSQSPRYKVAKRGRDVALRCDSISGHVTLYWYRQTLGQGSEVLTYSQSDAQRDKSGRPSGRFSAERPERSVSTLKIQRTEQGDSAVYLCASSSVGKGRGTEAFFGQGTRLTVV.

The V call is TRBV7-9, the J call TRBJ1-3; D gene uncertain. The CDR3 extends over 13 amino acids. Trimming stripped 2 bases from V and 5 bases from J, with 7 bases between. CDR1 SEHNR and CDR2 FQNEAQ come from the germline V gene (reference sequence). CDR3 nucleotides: TGTGCCAGCAGCTTACCTTCCAGAAACACCATATATTTT. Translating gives CASSLPSRNTIYF.